The subject of this entry is one T cell receptor beta chain. The same CDR3 also results from other DNA sequences found in this sample. On cycle 4 day 1 and cycle 7 day 1, as well as at baseline, blood was sampled. The protocol was immunoSEQ multiplex PCR, while the TCRdb copy is restricted to in-frame clones and leaves out a portion. The repertoire holds fewer than 100,000 clones, with 80% to 90% as singletons. The germline CDR1 and CDR2 sequences are MDHEN and SYDVKM. V dropped 2 bases and J dropped 6 bases, with 3 bases sitting between them. The CDR3 is 11 residues long. This sample stems from a study of OX40 agonist ivuxolimab in advanced cancers. Study overall: Prior anti-PD-1, anti-PD-L1 or anti-CTLA-4 therapy was allowed; around 40% had some.

The chain joins TRBV28 to TRBJ2-3; D is unresolved. Sequencing used CD4+ or CD8+ T cells sorted from blood, obtained in a trial of the OX40 agonist ivuxolimab. This TCR came from an adult with an advanced solid tumor such as melanoma, head and neck, liver or kidney cancer. The CDR3 nucleotides read TGTGCCAGCAGTTTACGGGATACGCAGTATTTT. Its protein is CASSLRDTQYF.